These 20 T cell receptor beta chains were all obtained from the same sample, sequenced in a study of blood T cell repertoires in COVID-19. Some clones are missing from TCRdb's copy, which holds only in-frame ones; the method was immunoSEQ multiplex PCR. Here the sample spans 150,000 to 200,000 clones, approximately 80% being singletons. The sequencing input was PBMCs or T cells enriched from blood (not recorded which). These receptors all come from a middle-aged man who had recovered from COVID-19.

The chain combines TRBV5-1 with TRBJ2-1, with 7 bases matching TRBD2. The CDR3 totals 15 residues. Germline V CDR1 and CDR2: SGHRS, YFSETQ. J gave up 2 bases and V 3 bases, and 5 bases lay outside the gene matches. The CDR3 protein is CASSSLAGPYNEQFF. Here the CDR3 DNA reads TGCGCCAGCAGCTCCTTAGCGGGCCCCTACAATGAGCAGTTCTTC.

The J gene is TRBJ1-2, the V gene TRBV10-3; 7 nucleotides align to TRBD1. V dropped 0 bases and J dropped 4; count of bases not matched to a gene: 2. Germline loops: CDR1 ENHRY, CDR2 SYGVKD. This CDR3 spans 14 amino acids. CDR3 sequence (DNA): TGTGCCATCAGTGAGTCAGGGGGCATCTATGGCTACACCTTC. Translated, it gives CAISESGGIYGYTF.

This chain joins TRBV5-1 and TRBJ1-4, with D uncertain. CDR3 length equals 13 residues. Germline V gene data show CDR1 as SGHRS and CDR2 as YFSETQ. The V end lost 5 bases, the J end lost 6 bases, and 11 bases lay between the germline ends. CDR3 nucleotides: TGCGCCAGCAGTCAGGCAACGGATGAAAAACTGTTTTTT. Translating it yields CASSQATDEKLFF. The whole variable domain, remainder taken from reference TRBV5-1 and TRBJ1-4, is KAGVTQTPRYLIKTRGQQVTLSCSPISGHRSVSWYQQTPGQGLQFLFEYFSETQRNKGNFPGRFSGRQFSNSRSEMNVSTLELGDSALYLCASSQATDEKLFFGSGTQLSVL.

The J gene is TRBJ2-7, the V gene TRBV2; D is perhaps TRBD2 (5 bases). Germline values: CDR1 SNHLY, CDR2 FYNNEI. Trimming took 4 bases from V and 5 from J, leaving 15 bases between them. The CDR3 is 14 residues long. CDR3 amino acids: CASSAGSQRNEQYF. The CDR3 nucleotides read TGTGCCAGCAGTGCGGGGTCCCAAAGGAACGAGCAGTACTTC.

V gene TRBV7-3 combines with J gene TRBJ2-1, with 10 bases that match TRBD2. The CDR3 covers 19 residues. The germline V gene encodes CDR1 SGHTA and CDR2 FQGTGA. V shed 5 bases, J shed 3 bases, and the junction held 16 bases outside the gene matches. The DNA of the CDR3 is TGTGCCAGCAGCGGCCATAGCGGGGGGCCGAAATATGACTACAATGAGCAGTTCTTC. Protein product: CASSGHSGGPKYDYNEQFF.

The chain recombines TRBV6-5 with TRBJ1-5; maybe TRBD1 (5 bases). Germline CDR1 is MNHEY and CDR2 is SVGAGI. The CDR3 is 15 residues long. V was shortened by 6 bases and J by 0 bases, with 12 bases between the two germline ends. CDR3 DNA sequence: TGTGCCAGCAGAATATGGCAGGGTAGCAATCAGCCCCAGCATTTT. This sequence encodes CASRIWQGSNQPQHF.

The V call is TRBV2, the J call TRBJ2-7; 10 nucleotides align to TRBD1. Germline V gene data show CDR1 as SNHLY and CDR2 as FYNNEI. V was clipped by 9 bases and J by 5 bases; unmatched bases: 7. This CDR3 contains 13 residues. This CDR3 reads CASTRDRGHEQYF. The CDR3 region has the DNA TGTGCCAGTACCCGGGACAGGGGCCACGAGCAGTACTTC.

J is TRBJ1-1 and V is TRBV11-2; D is unclear. Germline V lookup: CDR1 SGHAT, CDR2 FQNNGV. V was clipped by 5 bases and J by 7 bases, with 11 bases between them. The CDR3 is 12 amino acids. DNA for the CDR3: TGTGCCAGCAGCCCCGGGTCTGGTGAAGCTTTCTTT. Translation: CASSPGSGEAFF.

The chain couples TRBV24-1 to TRBJ2-2; perhaps TRBD1 as D (5 bases). V was pared by 3 bases and J by 4 bases, with 11 bases between. From germline, CDR1 is KGHDR and CDR2 SFDVKD. The CDR3 is 15 amino acids. CDR3 in amino acids: CATSDVYRSTGELFF. CDR3 sequence (DNA): TGTGCCACCAGTGATGTTTACAGGTCCACCGGGGAGCTGTTTTTT.

The rearrangement uses TRBV11-3 and TRBJ2-1; 8 bases fit TRBD1. CDR1 SGHNT and CDR2 YENEEA come from the germline V gene. Trimming cost V 0 bases and J 8 bases; bases outside gene matches: 3. CDR3 length: 14 amino acids. The CDR3 sequence: CASSLEAGGDEQFF. CDR3 DNA sequence: TGTGCCAGCAGCTTAGAAGCAGGGGGCGATGAGCAGTTCTTC.

V gene TRBV29-1 combines with J gene TRBJ1-2; 10 positions match TRBD1. Germline trimming cut 6 bases from V and 7 bases from J; bases unmatched to any gene: 5. CDR1 is SQVTM, CDR2 ANQGSEA, per germline. This CDR3 is built from 12 residues. DNA of the CDR3: TGCAGCGTGACAGGGGGCATCGGTGGCTACACCTTC. Protein product: CSVTGGIGGYTF.

This clone was picked up a small number of times. The gene calls are TRBV19 and TRBJ1-5; D ambiguous. The CDR3 has 16 amino acids. V dropped 3 bases and J dropped 11 bases, with 23 bases sitting between them. Germline loops: CDR1 LNHDA, CDR2 SQIVND (reference sequence). The DNA of the CDR3 is TGTGCCAGTAGTATCACAGCTGTGAAACCGAATCAAGCCCAGCATTTT. Amino acids: CASSITAVKPNQAQHF.

The genes are TRBV5-6 and TRBJ1-2, with D possibly being TRBD1 (6 bases). With 0 bases removed from V and 4 bases from J, the gap between germline ends came to 10 bases. The V gene's germline CDR1 is SGHDT and CDR2 YYEEEE. The CDR3 length is 14 residues. The CDR3: CASSLGDRLYGYTF. DNA for the CDR3: TGTGCCAGCAGCTTGGGCGACAGGCTCTATGGCTACACCTTC.

The chain couples TRBV5-4 to TRBJ2-2; 7 nucleotides line up with TRBD1. With V trimmed by 4 bases and J by 0 bases, 6 bases remained unmatched. Germline-derived CDR1 and CDR2 are SGHNT and YYREEE (reference sequence). CDR3 length: 16 amino acids. CDR3 DNA: TGTGCCAGCAGCCTGGGACAGCACGCGAACACCGGGGAGCTGTTTTTT. It is translated as CASSLGQHANTGELFF.

The chain employs TRBV6-6 and TRBJ2-5, with D uncertain. Germline V lookup: CDR1 MNHNY, CDR2 SVGAGI (reference sequence). The ends were cut back, 4 bases at V and 1 base at J, with 10 bases in the middle. This CDR3 spans 14 amino acids. The CDR3 loop is CASSLDGLQETQYF. CDR3 nucleotides: TGTGCCAGCAGTTTGGATGGGCTCCAAGAGACCCAGTACTTC.

V usage is TRBV11-2 and J usage is TRBJ2-6, with 7 bases matching TRBD1. The CDR3 has 17 residues. J gave up 0 bases and V 5 bases, and 7 bases lay outside the gene matches. The germline V gene has CDR1 SGHAT and CDR2 FQNNGV. The CDR3 bases are TGTGCCAGCAGCACCCGGACAGGCCCCTCTGGGGCCAACGTCCTGACTTTC. Its protein is CASSTRTGPSGANVLTF.

This clone was seen a single time. The rearrangement links TRBV30 to TRBJ1-3, with a tentative D call TRBD1 (5 bases). Trimming removed 5 bases from V and 4 bases from J, with 18 bases in between. Germline-derived CDR1 and CDR2 are GTSNPN and SVGIG (reference sequence). The CDR3 loop spans 15 amino acids. In DNA, the CDR3 is TGTGCCTGGGGGGGATCCACAGGCGCGGGAAACACCATATATTTT. It is translated as CAWGGSTGAGNTIYF.

The chain combines TRBV19 with TRBJ2-2; 8 bases map to TRBD1. V shed 8 bases, J shed 1 base, and the junction held 6 bases outside the gene matches. This CDR3 comprises 15 residues. Germline CDR1 is LNHDA and CDR2 is SQIVND (reference sequence). The CDR3 nucleotides are TGTGCCAGTCGGGTCGACAGGGGGAACACCGGGGAGCTGTTTTTT. It codes for CASRVDRGNTGELFF.

The V and J genes are TRBV7-3 and TRBJ2-3; 7 bases are a match to TRBD1. CDR1 is SGHTA, CDR2 FQGTGA, per germline. The CDR3 totals 15 residues. V gave up 5 bases and J gave up 2 bases; unmatched junction bases: 7. The CDR3 region has the DNA TGTGCCAGCAGCCAAGCCGGGACAGCCACAGATACGCAGTATTTT. It translates to CASSQAGTATDTQYF.

This clone appeared once. This sequence joins TRBV3-1 (or the pseudogene TRBV3-2) and TRBJ1-3; TRBD1 might be the D (5 bases). V dropped 1 base and J dropped 1 base, with 14 bases sitting between them. The germline gives CDR1 LGHDT, CDR2 YNNKEL (reference sequence). This CDR3 comprises 17 residues. CDR3 sequence reads: CASSQVSPRVSGNTIYF. In DNA form, the CDR3 reads TGTGCCAGCAGCCAAGTTTCACCCAGGGTTTCTGGAAACACCATATATTTT.